One and the same sample provided the 16 T cell receptor beta chains below, sequenced in a study of CD8 T cells in ankylosing spondylitis. TCRdb redid the calling of the 5' RACE reads with MiXCR, one entry per CDR3 protein. The sample has a few hundred thousand distinct CDR3 sequences, 10% to 13% seen once; the top ten hold 20% to 25%. Sequencing input: blood, either unsorted or a sorted T cell fraction (not recorded which). These receptors all stem from a male donor with ankylosing spondylitis or in good health (not recorded which).

This clonotype was seen many times. The chain links TRBV5-1 to TRBJ1-1, with 7 bases aligning to TRBD1. Germline assignment: CDR1 SGHRS and CDR2 YFSETQ. V lost 0 bases to trimming and J lost 1 base; unmatched junction nucleotides: 0. The CDR3 is made up of 14 amino acids. In nucleotides, the CDR3 is TGCGCCAGCAGCTTGGGGACAGGGAACACTGAAGCTTTCTTT. It is translated as CASSLGTGNTEAFF.

Notes on this clonotype: A much larger clone differs by one base, so this may be a read error. V is TRBV7-3 and J is TRBJ2-1; either TRBD1 or TRBD2 may fit D (6 bases each). Germline CDR1 is SGHTA and CDR2 is FQGTGA. The CDR3 spans 15 residues. The CDR3 DNA follows: TGTGCCAGCAGCCCCGGGACTGGGGGGCAGGGTGAGCAGTCCTTC. Its translation: CASSPGTGGQGEQSF.

This clonotype was observed many times. The chain carries TRBV7-8 and TRBJ1-4; D unclear. This CDR3 spans 13 amino acids. Trimming stripped 5 bases from V and 3 bases from J, with 7 bases between. Germline lookup yields CDR1 SGHVS and CDR2 FQNEAQ. The CDR3 DNA reads TGTGCCAGCAGCCGAGGTTCTAATGAAAAACTGTTTTTT. The encoded protein is CASSRGSNEKLFF.

In its sample, this clonotype was seen many times. The chain carries TRBV5-1 and TRBJ2-3; 9 nucleotides agree with TRBD2. Losses at the gene ends were 2 bases for V and 3 bases for J; bases not matched to a gene: 4. The V gene's germline CDR1 is SGHRS and CDR2 YFSETQ. CDR3 length equals 15 residues. CDR3 coding DNA: TGCGCCAGCAGCTTTTCTAGCGGGGAAACAGATACGCAGTATTTT. Its protein product is CASSFSSGETDTQYF.

There are a few counts of this clonotype. The rearrangement uses TRBV6-1 and TRBJ2-5; D is uncertain. Trimming stripped 8 bases from V and 5 bases from J, with 18 bases between. The V gene's germline CDR1 is MNHNS and CDR2 SASEGT. There are 14 residues in the CDR3. The CDR3 sequence: CASVMPHPSETQYF. In DNA, the CDR3 is TGTGCCAGCGTGATGCCCCACCCCAGCGAGACCCAGTACTTC.

Comments on this clonotype: This clone may be a read error of a much larger clone one base away. This rearrangement joins TRBV7-2 to TRBJ2-7; no clear D. The CDR3 contains 13 residues. Germline V gives CDR1 SGHTA, CDR2 FQGNSA. CDR3 bases: TGTGTCAGCAGCCCCCGAGCTCGCGCCGAGCAGTACTTC. This translates into CVSSPRARAEQYF.

This clonotype was observed many times. The chain recombines TRBV12-3 or TRBV12-4 with TRBJ2-1, with 9 bases that match TRBD2. The ends lost 5 bases at V and 14 bases at J; junction bases unmatched: 16. The CDR3 has 15 amino acids. The CDR3 region has the DNA TGTGCCAGCAGTCCCGGAGCAGCGGGGGGAGGGGAGGAGTTCTTC. Protein sequence: CASSPGAAGGGEEFF.

This clonotype has ten or more counts. The chain has TRBV11-2 and TRBJ2-7, with TRBD1 matching over 7 bases. CDR1 SGHAT and CDR2 FQNNGV come from the germline V gene. With 4 bases clipped from V and 2 bases from J, the junction kept 5 bases outside the gene matches. This CDR3 contains 14 residues. The DNA for the CDR3 is TGTGCCAGCAGCTCAACAGGGGACCCCTACGAGCAGTACTTC. Translated: CASSSTGDPYEQYF.

This clonotype was recorded at least ten times. The chain joins TRBV5-6 to TRBJ2-2; tentatively, D is TRBD1 (5 bases). Between the trimmed V and J ends, which lost 2 bases and 2 bases, there was a span of 10 bases. The CDR3 extends over 15 amino acids. Germline CDR1 reads SGHDT; CDR2 reads YYEEEE. The CDR3 DNA reads TGTGCCAGCAGCTTCGGCCAGGGAAACACCGGGGAGCTGTTTTTT. Residues: CASSFGQGNTGELFF.

This clonotype was observed many times. This chain connects TRBV7-2 to TRBJ2-3; tentatively, D is TRBD1 (6 bases). V lost 0 bases, J lost 4 bases, and 20 bases lay in between. Germline V gives CDR1 SGHTA, CDR2 FQGNSA. This CDR3 contains 18 residues. Here the CDR3 reads CASSLAGALSGRPDTQYF. DNA for the CDR3: TGTGCCAGCAGCTTAGCGGGGGCCCTCTCGGGCAGGCCAGATACGCAGTATTTT.

The rearrangement links TRBV10-3 to TRBJ2-5; TRBD2 matches at 11 bases. The trim removed 0 bases at V and 9 bases at J, leaving 12 bases unmatched. Germline-derived CDR1 and CDR2 are ENHRY and SYGVKD. This CDR3 has 17 residues. In DNA form, the CDR3 reads TGTGCCATCAGTGAGTCAATGGGGACTAGCGGCCGTGGGGCCCAGTACTTC. Translated: CAISESMGTSGRGAQYF.

This clonotype came up a few times. This chain links TRBV29-1 with TRBJ2-5, with D perhaps assigned TRBD1 or TRBD2 (6 bases each). Trimming removed 5 bases from V and 4 bases from J, with 11 bases in between. Germline CDR1 reads SQVTM; CDR2 reads ANQGSEA. The CDR3 spans 12 residues. The CDR3 sequence: CSVNRGRETQYF. The CDR3 DNA is TGCAGCGTTAATCGGGGGCGAGAGACCCAGTACTTC. Combining the CDR3 with reference TRBV29-1 and TRBJ2-5 gives the whole variable domain SAVISQKPSRDICQRGTSLTIQCQVDSQVTMMFWYRQQPGQSLTLIATANQGSEATYESGFVIDKFPISRPNLTFSTLTVSNMSPEDSSIYLCSVNRGRETQYFGPGTRLLVL.

The table lists this clonotype with many counts. This sequence joins TRBV11-1 and TRBJ1-2; D unclear. Per the germline V gene, CDR1 is SGHAT and CDR2 is FQDESV (reference sequence). CDR3 length: 19 residues. V lost 1 base and J lost 4, with 25 bases in between. The CDR3 sequence is CASSLEVGQLLLNIYGYTF. CDR3 nucleotides: TGTGCCAGCAGCTTAGAGGTCGGGCAGCTCCTATTGAATATCTATGGCTACACCTTC.

This clonotype was seen a handful of times. This sequence joins TRBV6-1 and TRBJ2-7, with 12 bases aligning to TRBD1. The CDR3 covers 16 residues. The J segment lost 1 base and the V segment lost 4 bases, leaving 5 bases of the junction unmatched. Germline V gene sequence: CDR1 MNHNS, CDR2 SASEGT. CDR3 DNA: TGTGCCAGCAGTGCCCGGGACAGGGGGCATTCCTACGAGCAGTACTTC. Translating it yields CASSARDRGHSYEQYF.

This clonotype was seen many times. The V and J genes are TRBV3-1 and TRBJ2-5, with 8 bases fitting TRBD1. The CDR3 length is 17 residues. Germline values: CDR1 LGHDT, CDR2 YNNKEL (reference sequence). Trimming at V came to 2 bases and at J to 3 bases, leaving 11 bases not matched to a gene. CDR3 in DNA: TGTGCCAGCAGCCAATTCGCCGGGACAGGATTAAAAGAGACCCAGTACTTC. This sequence encodes CASSQFAGTGLKETQYF.

This clonotype turned up a few times. The V call is TRBV12-3 or TRBV12-4, the J call TRBJ2-2; D possibly corresponds to TRBD1 (6 bases). The CDR3 has 15 amino acids. Trimming took off 5 bases at V and 6 bases at J, with 16 bases between the two ends. The CDR3 loop reads CASSLDSPGAGELFF. Written as DNA, the CDR3 is TGTGCCAGCAGTCTCGACAGTCCAGGGGCCGGGGAGCTGTTTTTT.